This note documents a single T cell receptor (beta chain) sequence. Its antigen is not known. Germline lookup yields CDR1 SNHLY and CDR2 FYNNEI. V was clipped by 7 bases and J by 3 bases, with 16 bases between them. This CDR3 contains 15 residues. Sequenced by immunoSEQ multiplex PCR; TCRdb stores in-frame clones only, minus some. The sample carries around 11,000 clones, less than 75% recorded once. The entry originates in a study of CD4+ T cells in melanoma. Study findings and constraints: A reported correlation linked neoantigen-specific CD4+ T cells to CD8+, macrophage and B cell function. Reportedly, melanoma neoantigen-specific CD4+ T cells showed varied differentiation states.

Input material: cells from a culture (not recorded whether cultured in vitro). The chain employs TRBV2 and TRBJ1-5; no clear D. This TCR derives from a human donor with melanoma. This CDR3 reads CASTVKTGYNQPQHF. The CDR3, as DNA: TGTGCCAGCACTGTGAAAACGGGATACAATCAGCCCCAGCATTTT.